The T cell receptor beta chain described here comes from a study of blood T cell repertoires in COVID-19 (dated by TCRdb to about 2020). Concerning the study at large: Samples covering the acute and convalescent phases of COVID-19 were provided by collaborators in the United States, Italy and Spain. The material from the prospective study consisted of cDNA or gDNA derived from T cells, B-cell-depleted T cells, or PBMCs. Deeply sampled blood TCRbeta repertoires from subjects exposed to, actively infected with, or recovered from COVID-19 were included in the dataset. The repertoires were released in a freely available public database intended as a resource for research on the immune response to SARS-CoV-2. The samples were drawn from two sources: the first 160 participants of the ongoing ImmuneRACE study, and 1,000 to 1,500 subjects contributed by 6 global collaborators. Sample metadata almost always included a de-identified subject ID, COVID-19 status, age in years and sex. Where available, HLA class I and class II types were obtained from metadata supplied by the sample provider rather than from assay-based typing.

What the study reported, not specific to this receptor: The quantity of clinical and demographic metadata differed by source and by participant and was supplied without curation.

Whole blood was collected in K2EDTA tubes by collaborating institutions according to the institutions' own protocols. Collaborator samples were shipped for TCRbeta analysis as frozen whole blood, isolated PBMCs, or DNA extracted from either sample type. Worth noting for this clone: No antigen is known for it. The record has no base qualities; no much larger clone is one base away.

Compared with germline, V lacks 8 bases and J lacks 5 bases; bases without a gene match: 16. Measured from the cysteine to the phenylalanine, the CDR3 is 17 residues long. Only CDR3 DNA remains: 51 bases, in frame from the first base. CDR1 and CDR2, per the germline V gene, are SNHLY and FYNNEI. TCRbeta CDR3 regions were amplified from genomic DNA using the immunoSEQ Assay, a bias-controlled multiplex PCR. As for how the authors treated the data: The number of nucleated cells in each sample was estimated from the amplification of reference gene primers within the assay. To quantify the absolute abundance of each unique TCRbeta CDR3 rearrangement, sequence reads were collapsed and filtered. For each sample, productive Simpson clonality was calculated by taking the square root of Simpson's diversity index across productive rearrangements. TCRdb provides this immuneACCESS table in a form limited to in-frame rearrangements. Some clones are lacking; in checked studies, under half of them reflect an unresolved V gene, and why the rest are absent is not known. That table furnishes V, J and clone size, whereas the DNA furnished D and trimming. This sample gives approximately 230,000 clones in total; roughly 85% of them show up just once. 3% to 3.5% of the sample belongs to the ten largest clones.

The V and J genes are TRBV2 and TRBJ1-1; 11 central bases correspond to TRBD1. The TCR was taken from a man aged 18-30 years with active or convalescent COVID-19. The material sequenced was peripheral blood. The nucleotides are TGTGCCAGCCGGACAGGGGGCGCGTCGAGGGTTTGGACTGAAGCTTTCTTT. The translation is CASRTGGASRVWTEAFF.